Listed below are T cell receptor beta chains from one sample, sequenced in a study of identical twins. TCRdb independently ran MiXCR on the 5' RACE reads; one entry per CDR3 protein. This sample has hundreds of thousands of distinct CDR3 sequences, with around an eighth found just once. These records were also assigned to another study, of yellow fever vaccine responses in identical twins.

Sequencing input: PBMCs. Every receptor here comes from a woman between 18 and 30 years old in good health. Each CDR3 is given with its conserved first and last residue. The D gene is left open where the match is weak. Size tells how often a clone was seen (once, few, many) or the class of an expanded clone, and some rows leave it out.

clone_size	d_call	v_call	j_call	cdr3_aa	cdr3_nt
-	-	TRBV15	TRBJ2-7	CATSIGQTGYEQYF	TGTGCCACCAGCATTGGACAGACTGGGTACGAGCAGTACTTC
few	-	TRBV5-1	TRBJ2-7	CASRRTTPTYEQYF	TGCGCCAGCAGACGGACAACCCCTACCTACGAGCAGTACTTC
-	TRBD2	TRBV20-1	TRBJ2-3	CSAGAGGTDTQYF	TGCAGTGCTGGCGCGGGAGGGACAGATACGCAGTATTTT
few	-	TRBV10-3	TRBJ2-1	CAIKGAPYNEQFF	TGTGCCATCAAAGGGGCCCCATACAATGAGCAGTTCTTC
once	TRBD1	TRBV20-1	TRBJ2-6	CSARGGTGGTNVLTF	TGCAGTGCTAGAGGGGGGACAGGGGGGACCAACGTCCTGACTTTC
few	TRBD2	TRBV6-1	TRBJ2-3	CASRSTGTSQNTQYF	TGTGCCAGCAGGTCCACCGGGACTAGCCAAAATACGCAGTATTTT
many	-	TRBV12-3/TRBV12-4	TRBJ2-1	CAVGANSYNEQFF	TGTGCCGTGGGGGCTAACTCCTACAATGAGCAGTTCTTC
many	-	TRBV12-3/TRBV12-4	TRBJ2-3	CASSPLGSLLDTQYF	TGTGCCAGCAGCCCACTGGGCTCTTTATTAGATACGCAGTATTTT
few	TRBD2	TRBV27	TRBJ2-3	CASSRRQSGATSGTDTQYF	TGTGCCAGCAGCCGTCGACAGTCGGGCGCTACTAGCGGCACAGATACGCAGTATTTT
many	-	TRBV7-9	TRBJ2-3	CASSFSSDTQYF	TGTGCCAGCAGCTTTTCCTCAGATACGCAGTATTTT
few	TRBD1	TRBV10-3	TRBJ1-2	CAMRDSPNYGYTF	TGTGCCATGAGGGACAGCCCCAACTATGGCTACACCTTC
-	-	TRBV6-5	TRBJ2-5	CASSYAGTLQETQYF	TGTGCCAGCAGTTACGCTGGGACACTCCAAGAGACCCAGTACTTC
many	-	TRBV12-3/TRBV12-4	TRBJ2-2	CASSYGLTGELFF	TGTGCCAGCAGTTACGGACTCACCGGGGAGCTGTTTTTT
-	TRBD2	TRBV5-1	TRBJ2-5	CASSLASGAGDQETQYF	TGCGCCAGCAGCTTGGCTAGCGGGGCTGGGGACCAAGAGACCCAGTACTTC
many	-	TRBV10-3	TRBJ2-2	CAIKSQGINTGELFF	TGTGCCATCAAAAGCCAGGGGATTAACACCGGGGAGCTGTTTTTT
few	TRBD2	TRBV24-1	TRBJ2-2	CATSDLRQGGTGELFF	TGTGCCACCAGTGATTTGCGGCAGGGAGGGACCGGGGAGCTGTTTTTT
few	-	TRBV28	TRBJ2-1	CASTEDRNEQFF	TGTGCCAGCACCGAGGACAGAAATGAGCAGTTCTTC
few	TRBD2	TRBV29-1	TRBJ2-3	CSVELAGAEADTQYF	TGCAGCGTTGAACTAGCGGGAGCTGAGGCAGATACGCAGTATTTT
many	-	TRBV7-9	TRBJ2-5	CASAWGVRVETQYF	TGTGCCAGCGCCTGGGGGGTTAGGGTTGAGACCCAGTACTTC
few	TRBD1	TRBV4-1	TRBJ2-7	CASTRLRGPSYEQYF	TGCGCCAGCACCCGACTCAGGGGGCCGAGTTACGAGCAGTACTTC
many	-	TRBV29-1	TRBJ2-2	CSAQRLTGELFF	TGCAGCGCCCAAAGATTAACCGGGGAGCTGTTTTTT
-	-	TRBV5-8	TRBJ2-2	CASGSRLLRRELFF	TGTGCCAGCGGCAGCAGACTCCTCCGAAGGGAGCTGTTTTTT
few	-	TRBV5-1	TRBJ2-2	CASSPCEGTGELFF	TGCGCCAGCAGCCCATGCGAGGGGACCGGGGAGCTGTTTTTT
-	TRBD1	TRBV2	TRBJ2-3	CASSGLTGGTDTQYF	TGTGCCAGCAGTGGATTGACAGGGGGCACAGATACGCAGTATTTT
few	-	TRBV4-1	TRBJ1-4	CASSQEGPQLNEKLFF	TGCGCCAGCAGCCAAGAGGGCCCGCAGTTGAATGAAAAACTGTTTTTT
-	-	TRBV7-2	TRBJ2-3	CASSLVGRPADTQYF	TGTGCCAGCAGCTTAGTGGGGAGGCCTGCAGATACGCAGTATTTT
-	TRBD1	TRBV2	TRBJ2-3	CASSKGQGGADTQYF	TGTGCCAGCAGTAAAGGACAGGGAGGTGCAGATACGCAGTATTTT
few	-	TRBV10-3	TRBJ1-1	CAISIRNTEAFF	TGTGCCATCAGTATAAGGAACACTGAAGCTTTCTTT
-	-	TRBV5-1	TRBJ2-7	CASSLEGYSYEQYF	TGCGCCAGCAGCTTGGAGGGATACTCCTACGAGCAGTACTTC
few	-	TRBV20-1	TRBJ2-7	CSARDGGQSSYEQYF	TGCAGTGCTAGAGATGGGGGGCAAAGCTCCTACGAGCAGTACTTC
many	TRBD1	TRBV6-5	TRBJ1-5	CASSSRQGGNQPQHF	TGTGCCAGCAGTTCGCGACAGGGGGGTAATCAGCCCCAGCATTTT
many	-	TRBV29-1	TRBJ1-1	CSVNQGRGTEAFF	TGCAGCGTGAACCAGGGCCGGGGTACTGAAGCTTTCTTT
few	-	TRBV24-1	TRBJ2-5	CATSDSGRAETQYF	TGTGCCACCAGTGATTCTGGCAGGGCGGAGACCCAGTACTTC
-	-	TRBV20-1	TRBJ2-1	CSARGVMSSYNEQFF	TGCAGTGCTAGAGGTGTGATGAGCTCCTACAATGAGCAGTTCTTC
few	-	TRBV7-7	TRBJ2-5	CASSLTVRGQETQYF	TGTGCCAGCAGCTTAACAGTACGCGGACAAGAGACCCAGTACTTC
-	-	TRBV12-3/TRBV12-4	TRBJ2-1	CASSDYGSYNEQFF	TGTGCCAGCAGCGACTACGGCTCCTACAATGAGCAGTTCTTC
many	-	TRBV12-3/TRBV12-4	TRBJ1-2	CASSQTNNYGYTF	TGTGCCAGCAGCCAAACGAATAACTATGGCTACACCTTC
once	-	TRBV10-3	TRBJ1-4	CATAPVGEKLFF	TGTGCCACCGCTCCCGTTGGTGAAAAACTGTTTTTT
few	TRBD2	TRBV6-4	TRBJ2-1	CASSDTALAGTYNEQFF	TGTGCCAGCAGTGACACAGCACTAGCGGGAACATACAATGAGCAGTTCTTC
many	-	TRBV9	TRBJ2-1	CASSGRSNSGEQFF	TGTGCCAGCAGCGGCAGGTCAAATTCCGGGGAGCAGTTCTTC
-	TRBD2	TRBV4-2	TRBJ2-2	CASSQGTIYGELFF	TGTGCCAGCAGCCAGGGGACTATATACGGGGAGCTGTTTTTT
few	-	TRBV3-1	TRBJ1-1	CASSKGTGLNTEAFF	TGTGCCAGCAGCAAAGGGACGGGCCTGAACACTGAAGCTTTCTTT
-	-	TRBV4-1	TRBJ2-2	CASSHRWESTGELFF	TGCGCCAGCAGCCATAGATGGGAAAGCACCGGGGAGCTGTTTTTT
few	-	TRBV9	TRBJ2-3	CASSVYLNPDTQYF	TGTGCCAGCAGCGTGTACCTTAACCCAGATACGCAGTATTTT
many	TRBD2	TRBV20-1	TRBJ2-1	CSARSLAELNEQFF	TGCAGTGCTAGGTCCCTAGCGGAACTCAATGAGCAGTTCTTC
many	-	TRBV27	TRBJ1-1	CASSGENTEAFF	TGTGCCAGCAGTGGGGAGAACACTGAAGCTTTCTTT
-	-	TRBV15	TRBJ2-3	CATSRELLSTDTQYF	TGTGCCACCAGCAGAGAACTTTTGAGCACAGATACGCAGTATTTT
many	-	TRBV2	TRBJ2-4	CASRSNQNIQYF	TGTGCCAGCAGGAGTAATCAAAACATTCAGTACTTC
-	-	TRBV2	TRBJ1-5	CASSENQGIQPQHF	TGTGCCAGCAGTGAGAATCAGGGGATCCAGCCCCAGCATTTT
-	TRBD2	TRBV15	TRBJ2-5	CATSVGGETQYF	TGTGCCACCAGCGTCGGGGGGGAGACCCAGTACTTC
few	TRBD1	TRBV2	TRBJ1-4	CASTGDRVEKLFF	TGTGCCAGCACCGGGGACAGGGTTGAAAAACTGTTTTTT
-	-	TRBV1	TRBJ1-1	CTSRPFQDTEAFF	TGCACCAGCAGACCCTTCCAAGACACTGAAGCTTTCTTT
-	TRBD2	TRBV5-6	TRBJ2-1	CASSLPAGGSNEQFF	TGTGCCAGCAGCTTACCAGCGGGAGGGTCGAATGAGCAGTTCTTC
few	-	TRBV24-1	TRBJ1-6	CATSRGYNSPLHF	TGTGCCACCAGTCGGGGGTATAATTCACCCCTCCACTTT
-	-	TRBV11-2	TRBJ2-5	CASSSWVGIQETQYF	TGTGCCAGCAGCTCATGGGTAGGAATTCAAGAGACCCAGTACTTC
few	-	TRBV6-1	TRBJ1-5	CASSLHHPGPYSNQPQHF	TGTGCCAGCAGTCTTCACCATCCAGGGCCATATAGCAATCAGCCCCAGCATTTT